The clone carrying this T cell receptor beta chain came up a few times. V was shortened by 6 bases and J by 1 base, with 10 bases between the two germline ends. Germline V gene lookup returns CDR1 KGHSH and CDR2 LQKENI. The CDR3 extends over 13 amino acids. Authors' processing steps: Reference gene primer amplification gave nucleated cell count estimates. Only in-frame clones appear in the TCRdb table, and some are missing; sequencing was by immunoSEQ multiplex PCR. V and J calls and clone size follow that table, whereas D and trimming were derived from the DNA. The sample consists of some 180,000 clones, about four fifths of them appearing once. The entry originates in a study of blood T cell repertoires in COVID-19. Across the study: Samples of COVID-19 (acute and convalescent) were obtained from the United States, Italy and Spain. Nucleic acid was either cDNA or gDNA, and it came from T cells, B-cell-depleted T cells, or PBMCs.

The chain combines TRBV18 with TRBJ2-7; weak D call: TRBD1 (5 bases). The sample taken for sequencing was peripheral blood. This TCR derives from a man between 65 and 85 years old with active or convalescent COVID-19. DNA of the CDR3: TGTGCCAGCTCCCAGGACACGTCCTACGAGCAGTACTTC. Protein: CASSQDTSYEQYF.